This entry describes one T cell receptor (beta chain). Germline and junction disagree at one end, which may indicate a read error. TCRdb redid the calling of the 5' RACE reads with MiXCR, one entry per CDR3 protein. The repertoire holds about 190,000 distinct CDR3 sequences, with 15% to 20% as singletons. The entry originates in a study of identical twins. The germline V gene encodes CDR1 ENHRY and CDR2 SYGVKD. The CDR3 is 13 residues long. These data were likewise used in another study, on T cells expressing NK-cell markers.

The receptor was derived from a young woman in good health. The chain combines TRBV10-3 with TRBJ1-1; D call uncertain. Sequences were obtained from CD8+ T cells sorted from blood. The DNA of the CDR3 is TGTGCCATCAGTAAGTCCCTAAACACTGAAGCTTTCTTT. This codes for CAISKSLNTEAFF.